These 10 T cell receptor beta chains share one sample of origin, sequenced in a study of PD-1 blockade in classical Hodgkin lymphoma. Sequenced by immunoSEQ multiplex PCR; TCRdb stores in-frame clones only, minus some. The sample carries around 40,000 clones, about three quarters recorded once. Every single patient, without exception, relapsed after autologous stem cell transplantation, and brentuximab vedotin exposure varied. The sample was peripheral blood mononuclear cells (PBMCs), taken at baseline. The receptors come from a human donor with classical Hodgkin lymphoma.

The CDR3 nucleotides are TGTGCCAGCAGTGAAGGGGCAGGGGGTTCAAATGAGCAGTTCTTC. Translating gives CASSEGAGGSNEQFF. The chain links TRBV2 to TRBJ2-1; 7 positions agree with TRBD1. The length of the CDR3 is 15 residues. V trimming: 1 base; J trimming: 7 bases; junction bases outside the gene matches: 7. Germline V gene lookup returns CDR1 SNHLY and CDR2 FYNNEI.

Regarding this clone: At one end the junction does not follow the germline gene, possibly because of a read error. Different DNA sequences within this sample yield the same CDR3. The chain couples TRBV19 to TRBJ2-7; 9 bases align to TRBD2. The CDR3 totals 18 residues. Germline CDR1 is LNHDA and CDR2 is SQIVND (reference sequence). The CDR3 bases are TGTGCCAGTAGCCGAAGCGGTCGGCGGGGGGGTAATGGCTACGAGCAGTACTTT. Its protein is CASSRSGRRGGNGYEQYF.

The J gene is TRBJ2-7, the V gene TRBV6-6; D not certain. Trimming removed 2 bases at V and 1 base at J, with 9 bases between. Germline V CDR1 and CDR2: MNHNY, SVGAGI (reference sequence). The CDR3 length is 14 residues. This CDR3 reads CASSYPDNSYEQYF. CDR3 coding DNA: TGTGCCAGCAGTTACCCAGACAATTCCTACGAGCAGTACTTC.

The chain carries TRBV29-1 and TRBJ2-1; no clear D. Per the germline V gene, CDR1 is SQVTM and CDR2 is ANQGSEA. This CDR3 comprises 15 residues. V was shortened by 0 bases and J by 3 bases, with 12 bases between the two germline ends. The CDR3 DNA is TGCAGCGTTGAAGATTATGCGGTTAGCTACAATGAGCAGTTCTTC. Translated: CSVEDYAVSYNEQFF.

V and J are TRBV2 and TRBJ2-5, with TRBD2 identical over 16 bases. Trimming cost V 5 bases and J 4 bases; bases outside gene matches: 7. The V gene's germline CDR1 is SNHLY and CDR2 FYNNEI. This CDR3 contains 17 residues. CDR3 bases: TGTGCCAGCAGTTCGGGACTAGCGGGGGGGATGGGAGAGACCCAGTACTTC. It encodes CASSSGLAGGMGETQYF.

CDR3 nucleotide sequence: TGTGCCAGCAGCAGGGGGGCGAACACTGAAGCTTTCTTT. This translates into CASSRGANTEAFF. The chain employs TRBV7-3 and TRBJ1-1; D is possibly TRBD1 (6 bases). Germline V gene sequence: CDR1 SGHTA, CDR2 FQGTGA. Trimming shortened V by 5 bases and J by 1 base, and 8 bases separated the two germline ends. CDR3 size: 13 residues.

This clone showed up just a few times. The J gene is TRBJ1-2, the V gene TRBV27; D is unclear. CDR3 length: 14 amino acids. The V gene's germline CDR1 is MNHEY and CDR2 SMNVEV (reference sequence). Trimming shortened V by 4 bases and J by 8 bases, and 17 bases separated the two germline ends. As DNA, the CDR3 is TGTGCCAGCAGTTCAATCGACAAGGCCTCAGGCTACACCTTC. Translation: CASSSIDKASGYTF.

This chain joins TRBV19 and TRBJ1-1; the D is unclear. CDR1 is LNHDA, CDR2 SQIVND, per germline (reference sequence). CDR3 length: 13 amino acids. V was clipped by 2 bases and J by 5 bases, with 9 bases between them. CDR3 nucleotides: TGTGCCAGTAGTATAAACGGGATGACTGAAGCTTTCTTT. Residues: CASSINGMTEAFF. The complete variable domain, with remaining parts taken from reference TRBV19 and TRBJ1-1, reads DGGITQSPKYLFRKEGQNVTLSCEQNLNHDAMYWYRQDPGQGLRLIYYSQIVNDFQKGDIAEGYSVSREKKESFPLTVTSAQKNPTAFYLCASSINGMTEAFFGQGTRLTVV.

The chain employs TRBV10-3 and TRBJ1-2; D is uncertain. The CDR3 covers 14 residues. Trimming shortened V by 0 bases and J by 7 bases, and 12 bases separated the two germline ends. Germline V lookup: CDR1 ENHRY, CDR2 SYGVKD. The CDR3 bases are TGTGCCATCAGTGAGTCTCTGGGAAGAGGTGGCTACACCTTC. As protein: CAISESLGRGGYTF.

This clone was seen just once. The chain joins TRBV5-4 to TRBJ2-3; unclear D gene. Trimming removed 1 base from V and 0 bases from J, with 9 bases in between. The CDR3 sequence is 15 residues long. Germline CDR1 and CDR2: SGHNT and YYREEE (reference sequence). The CDR3 nucleotides read TGTGCCAGCAGCTTGAGAGAAGCTAGCACAGATACGCAGTATTTT. Its translation is CASSLREASTDTQYF.